The rows below give T cell receptor beta chains drawn from one sample of a study of cytomegalovirus exposure and HLA in healthy donors. The data were produced by immunoSEQ multiplex PCR, yet TCRdb's version contains in-frame clones alone and is incomplete. Of 50,000 to 65,000 clones in the sample, around 75% were seen once. The material sequenced was PBMCs. These receptors originate from a woman aged 40 to 49 in good health and CMV-seropositive. The CDR3 runs from the conserved cysteine through the conserved F or W. The D gene is left open where the match is weak. Not all rows give a size; the values are once, few, many and, for expanded clones, a class.

V	J	size	D	DNA	CDR3
TRBV5-4	TRBJ1-1	-	TRBD1	TGTGCCAGCAGCTTGGGGACAGGGCTAAACACTGAAGCTTTCTTT	CASSLGTGLNTEAFF
TRBV6-5	TRBJ2-7	once	TRBD1	TGTGCCAGCAGTTACCGGGACAGCTACGAGCAGTACTTC	CASSYRDSYEQYF
TRBV7-9	TRBJ1-4	-	-	TGTGCCAGCAGCTTAGCGGGGCTCGCAACTAATGAAAAACTGTTTTTT	CASSLAGLATNEKLFF
TRBV7-9	TRBJ1-4	-	TRBD1	TGTGCCAGCACCCTGACAGGGGGTTACGAAAAACTGTTTTTT	CASTLTGGYEKLFF
TRBV25-1	TRBJ1-1	-	-	TGTGCCAGCAGCATTACAGGGAGAACTGAAGCTTTCTTT	CASSITGRTEAFF
TRBV2	TRBJ1-2	-	TRBD1	TGTGCCCGGACAGGGGTCGACTATGGCTACACCTTC	CARTGVDYGYTF
TRBV30	TRBJ2-2	-	TRBD1	TGTGCCTGGAAATGGACAGGGGGCTCCGGGGAGCTGTTTTTT	CAWKWTGGSGELFF
TRBV6-1	TRBJ2-7	once	TRBD1	TGTGCCAGTTCACGCCCGGGACAGGTCGGCGAGCAGTACTTC	CASSRPGQVGEQYF
TRBV7-9	TRBJ1-3	-	-	TGTGCCAGCAGCCCGACAGGCGTCTACTCTGGAAACACCATATATTTT	CASSPTGVYSGNTIYF
TRBV2	TRBJ2-7	-	-	TGTGCCAGCAGTGAGGTCCTCCAGGGTGCCTACGAGCAGTACTTC	CASSEVLQGAYEQYF
TRBV4-3	TRBJ2-3	-	-	TGCGCCAGCAGCCAAGATGGGGGGGGCCGGACAGATACGCAGTATTTT	CASSQDGGGRTDTQYF
TRBV13	TRBJ2-2	-	-	TGTGCCAGCAGCTGGAGTACAGGGAACGGCGGGGAGCTGTTTTTT	CASSWSTGNGGELFF
TRBV5-1	TRBJ2-1	-	TRBD2	TGCGCCAGCAGCTTGCCCGTACTAGCGGACTACAATGAGCAGTTCTTC	CASSLPVLADYNEQFF